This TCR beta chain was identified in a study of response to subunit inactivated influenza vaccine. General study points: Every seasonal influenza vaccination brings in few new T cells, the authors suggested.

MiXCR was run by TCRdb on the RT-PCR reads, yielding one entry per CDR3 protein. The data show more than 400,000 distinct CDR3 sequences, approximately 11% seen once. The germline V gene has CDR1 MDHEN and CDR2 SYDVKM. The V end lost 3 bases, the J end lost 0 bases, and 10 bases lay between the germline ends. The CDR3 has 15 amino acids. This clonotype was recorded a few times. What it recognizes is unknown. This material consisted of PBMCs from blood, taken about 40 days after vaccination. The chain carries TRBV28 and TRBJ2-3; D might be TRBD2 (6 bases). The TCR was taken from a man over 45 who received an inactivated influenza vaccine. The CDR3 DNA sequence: TGTGCCAGCAGTTTGGCGGGGTCTAGCACAGATACGCAGTATTTT. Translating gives CASSLAGSSTDTQYF.